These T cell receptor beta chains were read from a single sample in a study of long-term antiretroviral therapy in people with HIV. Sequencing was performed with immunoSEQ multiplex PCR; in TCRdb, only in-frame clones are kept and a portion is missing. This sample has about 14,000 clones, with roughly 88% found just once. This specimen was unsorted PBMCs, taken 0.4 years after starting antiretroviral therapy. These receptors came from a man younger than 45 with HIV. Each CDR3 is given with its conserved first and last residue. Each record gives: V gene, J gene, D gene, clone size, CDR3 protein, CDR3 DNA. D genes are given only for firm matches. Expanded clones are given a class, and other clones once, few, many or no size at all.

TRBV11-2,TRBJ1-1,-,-,CASSDAGSDTEAFF,TGTGCCAGTTCAGACGCGGGTAGTGACACTGAAGCTTTCTTT
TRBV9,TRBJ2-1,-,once,CASSVAPSLEQFF,TGTGCCAGCAGCGTAGCTCCGTCCTTAGAGCAGTTCTTC
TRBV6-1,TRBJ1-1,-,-,CASSEGQYMNTEAFF,TGTGCCAGCAGTGAAGGGCAGTATATGAACACTGAAGCTTTCTTT
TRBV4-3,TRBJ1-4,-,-,CASSLAANEKLFF,TGCGCCAGCAGCCTTGCGGCTAATGAAAAACTGTTTTTT
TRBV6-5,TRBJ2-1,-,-,CASSYRAIGNEQFF,TGTGCCAGCAGTTATAGAGCCATCGGGAATGAGCAGTTCTTC
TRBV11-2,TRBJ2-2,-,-,CASSLGTGTQNTGELFF,TGTGCCAGCAGCTTAGGGACCGGGACCCAGAACACCGGGGAGCTGTTTTTT
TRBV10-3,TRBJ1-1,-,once,CAISDGASSRLEAFF,TGTGCCATCAGTGATGGGGCCAGTTCCCGCTTGGAAGCTTTCTTT
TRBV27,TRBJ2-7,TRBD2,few,CASSSTAGESYEQYF,TGTGCCAGCAGTTCGACTGCGGGGGAATCCTACGAGCAGTACTTC
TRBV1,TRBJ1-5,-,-,CTSSPDPPGPKRSYSNQPQHF,TGCACCAGCAGCCCAGACCCCCCGGGCCCAAAAAGGAGTTATAGCAATCAGCCCCAGCATTTT
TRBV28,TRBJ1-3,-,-,CASSLGAGVSGNTIYF,TGTGCCAGCAGTTTGGGGGCAGGGGTTTCTGGAAACACCATATATTTT
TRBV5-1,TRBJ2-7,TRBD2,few,CASSPDGGEQYF,TGCGCCAGCAGCCCCGACGGGGGGGAGCAGTACTTC
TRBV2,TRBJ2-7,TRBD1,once,CASSPAGGNGGYEQYF,TGTGCCAGCAGTCCGGCAGGGGGCAATGGTGGGTACGAGCAGTACTTC
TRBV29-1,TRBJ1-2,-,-,CSVEDLLAFGSGYGYTF,TGCAGCGTTGAAGATCTTCTAGCATTCGGCAGTGGCTATGGCTACACCTTC
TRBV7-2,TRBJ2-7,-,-,CASSVGRYEQYF,TGTGCCAGCAGCGTCGGACGCTACGAGCAGTACTTC
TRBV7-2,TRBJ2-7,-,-,CASSLQGYEQYF,TGTGCCAGCAGCTTGCAGGGCTACGAGCAGTACTTC
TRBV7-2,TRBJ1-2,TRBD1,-,CASSLGGQGRNYGYTF,TGTGCCAGCAGCTTAGGGGGACAGGGCAGGAACTATGGCTACACCTTC
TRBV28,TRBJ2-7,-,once,CASSSRDFPSYEQYF,TGTGCCAGCAGCTCCAGGGACTTCCCCTCCTACGAGCAGTACTTC
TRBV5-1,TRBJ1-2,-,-,CASSSRQNYGYTF,TGCGCCAGCAGCTCTCGACAGAACTATGGCTACACCTTC
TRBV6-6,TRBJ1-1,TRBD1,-,CASIGRQGRTEAFF,TGTGCCAGCATTGGAAGACAGGGCCGCACTGAAGCTTTCTTT
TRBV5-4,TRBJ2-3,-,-,CASSPDKEDTQYF,TGTGCCAGCAGCCCGGACAAGGAGGATACGCAGTATTTT
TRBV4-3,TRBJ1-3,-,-,CASSPHMRGGNTIYF,TGCGCCAGCAGCCCTCATATGAGGGGTGGAAACACCATATATTTT
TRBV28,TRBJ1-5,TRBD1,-,CASSFSTGNQPQHF,TGTGCCAGCAGTTTCTCGACAGGGAATCAGCCCCAGCATTTT
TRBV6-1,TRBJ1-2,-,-,CASSPSDSLLRGYTF,TGTGCCAGCAGCCCTTCGGACAGCCTCCTGAGGGGCTACACCTTC
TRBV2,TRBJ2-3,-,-,CASSEFTDTQYF,TGTGCCAGCAGTGAATTCACAGATACGCAGTATTTT
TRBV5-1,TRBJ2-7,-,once,CASSLAQKSYEQYF,TGCGCCAGCAGCTTGGCCCAGAAATCCTACGAGCAGTACTTC
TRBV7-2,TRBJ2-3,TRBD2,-,CASSLVTGFSGTTDTQYF,TGTGCCAGCAGCTTAGTAACGGGTTTCAGCGGGACTACAGATACGCAGTATTTT
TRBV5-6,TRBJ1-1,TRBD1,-,CASSLFRDRGPEAFF,TGTGCCAGCAGCTTGTTCCGGGACAGGGGGCCTGAAGCTTTCTTT